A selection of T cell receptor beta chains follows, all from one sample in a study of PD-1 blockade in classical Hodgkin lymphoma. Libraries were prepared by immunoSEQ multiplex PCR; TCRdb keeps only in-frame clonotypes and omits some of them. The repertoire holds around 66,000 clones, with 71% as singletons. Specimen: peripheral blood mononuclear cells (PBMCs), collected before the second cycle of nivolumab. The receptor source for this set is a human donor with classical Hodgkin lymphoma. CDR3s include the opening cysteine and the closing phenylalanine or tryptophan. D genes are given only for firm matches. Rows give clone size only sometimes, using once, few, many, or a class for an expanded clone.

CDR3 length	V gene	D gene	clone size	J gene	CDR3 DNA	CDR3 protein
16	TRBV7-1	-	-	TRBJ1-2	TGCGCCAGCAGCCAAGGAGTGACAGAAGATCTCTATGGCTACACCTTC	CASSQGVTEDLYGYTF
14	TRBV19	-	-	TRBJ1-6	TGTGCCAGTAGTTTTGGGACTGATAATTCACCCCTCCACTTT	CASSFGTDNSPLHF
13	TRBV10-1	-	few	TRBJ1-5	TGCGCCAGCAGCCTTAATAGCAATCAGCCCCAGCATTTT	CASSLNSNQPQHF
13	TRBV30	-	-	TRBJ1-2	TGTGCCTGGAGTAAGGATCTTAACTATGGCTACACCTTC	CAWSKDLNYGYTF
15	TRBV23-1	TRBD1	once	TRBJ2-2	TGCGCCAGCAGGCGACAGGGAGAGATCACCGGGGAGCTGTTTTTT	CASRRQGEITGELFF
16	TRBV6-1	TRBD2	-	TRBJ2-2	TGTGCCAGCAGTGGCCCTAGCGGGAGGGTTGGCGGGGAGCTGTTTTTT	CASSGPSGRVGGELFF
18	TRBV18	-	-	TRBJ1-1	TGTGCCAGCTCACTGCTCGGCCCAGGCGGGGAGCCGAACACTGAAGCTTTCTTT	CASSLLGPGGEPNTEAFF
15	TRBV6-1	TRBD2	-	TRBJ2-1	TGTGCCAGCAGTCCTTGGGGAGGGTCCTACAATGAGCAGTTCTTC	CASSPWGGSYNEQFF
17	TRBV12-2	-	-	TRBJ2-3	TGTGCAAGTCGCCCCGAGGTCCCGGGACTCCTAACAGATACGCAGTATTTT	CASRPEVPGLLTDTQYF
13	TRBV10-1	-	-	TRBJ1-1	TGCGCCAGCAGTCGAACAGGGAATACTGAAGCTTTCTTT	CASSRTGNTEAFF
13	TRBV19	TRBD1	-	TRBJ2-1	TGTGCCAGTTCCCGGGACAGGGTTAATGAGCAGTTCTTC	CASSRDRVNEQFF
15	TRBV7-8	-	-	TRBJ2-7	TGTGCCAGCAGCTTAGGGACAGGGAGGGCCTACGAGCAGTACTTC	CASSLGTGRAYEQYF
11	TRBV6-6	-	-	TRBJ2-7	TGTGCCACCAAAATGGGGGGCGAGCAGTACTTC	CATKMGGEQYF
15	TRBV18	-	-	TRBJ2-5	TGTGCCAGCTCACCCTCTCCGACGCTACAAGAGACCCAGTACTTC	CASSPSPTLQETQYF
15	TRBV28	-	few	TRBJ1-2	TGTGCCAGCAGGCCCCCGGGAAGACTCAACTATGGCTACACCTTC	CASRPPGRLNYGYTF
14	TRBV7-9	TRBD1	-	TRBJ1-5	TGTGCCAGCAGTTTCAGGGGGTTCAATCAGCCCCAGCATTTT	CASSFRGFNQPQHF
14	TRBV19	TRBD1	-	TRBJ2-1	TGTGCCAGTACCCCGGGACAGGCCAACAATGAGCAGTTCTTC	CASTPGQANNEQFF
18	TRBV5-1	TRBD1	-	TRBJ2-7	TGCGCCAGCAGCTTGGAGTCCGGAGGGACAGGGTTCACCTACGAGCAGTACTTC	CASSLESGGTGFTYEQYF
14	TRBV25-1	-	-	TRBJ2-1	TGTGCCAGCAGTTTAGCGTCCGGCTACAATGAGCAGTTCTTC	CASSLASGYNEQFF
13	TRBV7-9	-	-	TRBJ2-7	TGTGCCAGCAGCCTCCTCGGCACCTACGAGCAGTACTTC	CASSLLGTYEQYF
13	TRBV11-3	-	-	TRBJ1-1	TGTGCCAGCAGCTTACAGGGGAACACTGAAGCTTTCTTT	CASSLQGNTEAFF
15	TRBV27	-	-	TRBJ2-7	TGTGCCAGCAGTTTATCAGGTTATAGCTCCTACGAGCAGTACTTC	CASSLSGYSSYEQYF
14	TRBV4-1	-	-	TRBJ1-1	TGCGCCAGCAGCCAATACCTCAGACGGGCTGAAGCTTTCTTT	CASSQYLRRAEAFF
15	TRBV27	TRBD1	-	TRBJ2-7	TGTGCCAGCAGTTTAGGGGGGACAGGCGCCTACGAGCAGTACTTC	CASSLGGTGAYEQYF
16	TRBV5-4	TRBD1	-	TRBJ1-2	TGTGCCAGCAGCGACGACAGGGAACTAGAAAACTATGGCTACACCTTC	CASSDDRELENYGYTF
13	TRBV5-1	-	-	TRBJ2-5	TGCGCCAGCAGCTTGCGTAGTATAGAGACCCAGTACTTC	CASSLRSIETQYF
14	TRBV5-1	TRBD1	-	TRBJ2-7	TGCGCCAGCAGCTTACAGGGGGCTTCCTACGAGCAGTACTTC	CASSLQGASYEQYF
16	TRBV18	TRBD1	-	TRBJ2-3	TGTGCCAGCTCAACCTGGGACAGGGGGCCCACAGATACGCAGTATTTT	CASSTWDRGPTDTQYF
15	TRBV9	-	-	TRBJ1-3	TGTGCCAGCAGCTCCTTAGTGGACTCTGGAAACACCATATATTTT	CASSSLVDSGNTIYF
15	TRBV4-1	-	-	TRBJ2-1	TGCGCCAGCAGCCAAGGAGGGAACTCCTACAATGAGCAGTTCTTC	CASSQGGNSYNEQFF
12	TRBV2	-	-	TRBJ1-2	TGTGCCAGCAGTGTCGAAAACTATGGCTACACCTTC	CASSVENYGYTF
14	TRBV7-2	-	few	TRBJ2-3	TGTGCCAGCAGCAGCAGGAGTTCGTTTAATACGCAGTATTTT	CASSSRSSFNTQYF
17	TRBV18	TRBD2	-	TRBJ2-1	TGTGCCAGCTCACCGACTAGCCTCCCCGGGGCCTACAATGAGCAGTTCTTC	CASSPTSLPGAYNEQFF
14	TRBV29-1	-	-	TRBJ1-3	TGCAGCGCCTTCGGGCTTAACTCTGGAAACACCATATATTTT	CSAFGLNSGNTIYF
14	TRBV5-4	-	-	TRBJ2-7	TGTGCCAGCAGCGTTAGCACAGGGTCCTACGAGCAGTACTTC	CASSVSTGSYEQYF
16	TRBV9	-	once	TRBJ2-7	TGTGCCCGCAGCGGCGGGGGGTGGCAGGGGGCCTACGAGCAGTACTTC	CARSGGGWQGAYEQYF
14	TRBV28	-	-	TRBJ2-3	TGTGCCAGCAGCAGGGACGGAGACACAGATACGCAGTATTTT	CASSRDGDTDTQYF
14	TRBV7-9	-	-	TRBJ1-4	TGTGCCAGCACCTACTCCTCTCGAGGTGAAAAACTGTTTTTT	CASTYSSRGEKLFF
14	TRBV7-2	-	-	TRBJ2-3	TGTGCCAGCAGCCCGGACTGGGGGAGGGATACGCAGTATTTT	CASSPDWGRDTQYF